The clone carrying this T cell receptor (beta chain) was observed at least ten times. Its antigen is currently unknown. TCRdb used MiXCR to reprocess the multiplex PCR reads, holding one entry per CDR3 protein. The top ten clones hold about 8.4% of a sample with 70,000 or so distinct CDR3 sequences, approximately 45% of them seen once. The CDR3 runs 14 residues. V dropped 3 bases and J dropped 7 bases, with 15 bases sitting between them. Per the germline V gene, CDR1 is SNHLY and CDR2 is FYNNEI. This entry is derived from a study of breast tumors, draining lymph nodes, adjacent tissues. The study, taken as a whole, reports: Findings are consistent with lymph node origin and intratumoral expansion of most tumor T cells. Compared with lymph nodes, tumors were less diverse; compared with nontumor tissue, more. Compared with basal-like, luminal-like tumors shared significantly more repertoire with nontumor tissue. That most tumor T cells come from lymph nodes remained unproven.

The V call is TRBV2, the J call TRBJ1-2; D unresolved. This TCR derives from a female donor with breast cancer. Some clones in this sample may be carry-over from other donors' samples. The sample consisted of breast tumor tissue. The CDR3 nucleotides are TGTGCCAGCAGTGAGGGTCGGGTTATGGGTGGCTACACCTTC. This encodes CASSEGRVMGGYTF.